This T cell receptor (beta chain) was sequenced for a study of cytomegalovirus exposure and HLA in healthy donors. Study conclusions and caveats: The authors assumed roughly uniform sequencing depth across donors for presence/absence analyses.

The PCR made use of 60 Vbeta and 13 Jbeta primers. Profiled with immunoSEQ multiplex PCR; TCRdb holds only in-frame clones, not every one. The data contain 81,000 or so clones, approximately 75% of them singletons. Comment on this clone: Its antigen is unidentified.

Germline-derived CDR1 and CDR2 are SGHNT and YENEEA. The CDR3 extends over 13 amino acids. V lost 3 bases to trimming and J lost 5 bases, with 11 bases between them. The receptor's source is a man aged 60-69 years in good health and CMV-seronegative. Specimen: PBMCs. This chain joins TRBV11-3 and TRBJ2-7; no reliable D call. The CDR3 DNA is TGTGCCAGCAGCTTTCAGGTAGTCCACGAGCAGTACTTC. This encodes CASSFQVVHEQYF.